This TCR beta chain derives from a study of blood T cell repertoires in COVID-19. Study details: Nucleic acid was either cDNA or gDNA, and it came from T cells, B-cell-depleted T cells, or PBMCs.

This clone came up many times. Method: immunoSEQ multiplex PCR; TCRdb's copy keeps in-frame clones and lacks some. This table has almost 400,000 clones, around 92% appearing once. Participants were aged about 18 to 100 years from 20 to 30 US areas. Participants' own reports of clinical history determined their cohort assignment. Cohort 3 donors were reported recovered after two negative PCRs, clearance, or symptom resolution. The CDR3 is 13 residues long. CDR1 and CDR2 from the germline V gene are MNHEY and SVGAGI. V lost 7 bases and J 7 bases, leaving 16 bases between the germline ends. The receptor was derived from a woman younger than 45 who had recovered from COVID-19. V gene TRBV6-5 combines with J gene TRBJ1-1; D not certain. Input material: PBMCs or T cells enriched from blood (not recorded which). CDR3 loop: CASTLGERNEAFF. CDR3 in DNA: TGTGCCAGCACCCTCGGGGAGCGAAATGAAGCTTTCTTT.